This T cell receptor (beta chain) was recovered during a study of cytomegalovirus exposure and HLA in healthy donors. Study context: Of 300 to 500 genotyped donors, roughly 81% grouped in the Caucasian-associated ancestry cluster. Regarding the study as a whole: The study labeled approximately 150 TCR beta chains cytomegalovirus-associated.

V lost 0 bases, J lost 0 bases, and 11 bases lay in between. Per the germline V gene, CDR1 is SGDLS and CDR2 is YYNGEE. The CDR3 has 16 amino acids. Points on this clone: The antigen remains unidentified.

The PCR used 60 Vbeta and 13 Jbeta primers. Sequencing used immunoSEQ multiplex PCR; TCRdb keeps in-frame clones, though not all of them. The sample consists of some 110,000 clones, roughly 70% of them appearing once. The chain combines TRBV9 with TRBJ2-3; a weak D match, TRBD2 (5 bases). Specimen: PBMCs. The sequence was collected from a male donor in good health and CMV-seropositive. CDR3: CASSVEATGSTDTQYF. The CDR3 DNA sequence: TGTGCCAGCAGCGTAGAGGCGACGGGGAGCACAGATACGCAGTATTTT.